This record concerns one T cell receptor (beta chain) sequence. The repertoire was sequenced with immunoSEQ multiplex PCR; TCRdb's copy has only in-frame clones and lacks some. The table has some 270,000 clones, approximately 88% seen once; the top ten hold 1.5% to 2%. Recruits, aged about 18 to 89 years, lived in roughly 22 US areas. Among Cohort 3 donors, those recovered had two negative PCRs, clearance, or symptom resolution. This record comes from a study of blood T cell repertoires in COVID-19. Across the whole study: Samples of COVID-19 (acute and convalescent) were obtained from the United States, Italy and Spain. From T cells, B-cell-depleted T cells, or PBMCs came the material, which was cDNA or gDNA.

Germline V CDR1 and CDR2: SNHLY, FYNNEI. CDR3 length: 13 residues. Unmatched junction bases numbered 5, after V lost 7 bases and J lost 3 bases. Sequenced: PBMCs or T cells enriched from blood (not recorded which). The source is a woman aged 40 to 55 who had recovered from COVID-19. This chain uses TRBV2 with TRBJ1-1, with 7 bases that match TRBD1. CDR3 in amino acids: CASNRGSDTEAFF. The CDR3 DNA follows: TGTGCCAGCAACAGGGGTAGTGACACTGAAGCTTTCTTT. Supplemented by reference TRBV2 and TRBJ1-1, the full variable domain reads EPEVTQTPSHQVTQMGQEVILRCVPISNHLYFYWYRQILGQKVEFLVSFYNNEISEKSEIFDDQFSVERPDGSNFTLKIRSTKLEDSAMYFCASNRGSDTEAFFGQGTRLTVV.